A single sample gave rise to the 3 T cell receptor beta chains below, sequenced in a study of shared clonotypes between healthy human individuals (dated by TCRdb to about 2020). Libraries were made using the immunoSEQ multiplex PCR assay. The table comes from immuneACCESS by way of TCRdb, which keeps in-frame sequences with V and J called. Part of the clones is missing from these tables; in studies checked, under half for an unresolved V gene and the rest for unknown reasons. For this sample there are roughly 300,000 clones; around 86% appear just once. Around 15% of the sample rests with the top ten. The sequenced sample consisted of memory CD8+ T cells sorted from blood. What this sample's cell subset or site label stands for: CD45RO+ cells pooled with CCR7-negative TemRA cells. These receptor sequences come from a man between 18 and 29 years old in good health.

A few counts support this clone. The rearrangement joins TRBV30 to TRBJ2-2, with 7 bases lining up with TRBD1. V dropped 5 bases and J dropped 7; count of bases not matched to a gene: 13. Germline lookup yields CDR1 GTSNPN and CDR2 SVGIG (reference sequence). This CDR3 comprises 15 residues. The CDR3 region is CAWGTGATTVGELFF. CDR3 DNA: TGTGCCTGGGGTACAGGGGCCACCACGGTCGGGGAGCTGTTTTTT.

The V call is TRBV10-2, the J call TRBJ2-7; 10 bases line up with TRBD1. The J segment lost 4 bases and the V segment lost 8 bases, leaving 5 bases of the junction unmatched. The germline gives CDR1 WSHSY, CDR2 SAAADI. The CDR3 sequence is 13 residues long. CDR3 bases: TGCGCCAGCCAGAGACAGGGGGCTTACGAGCAGTACTTC. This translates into CASQRQGAYEQYF.

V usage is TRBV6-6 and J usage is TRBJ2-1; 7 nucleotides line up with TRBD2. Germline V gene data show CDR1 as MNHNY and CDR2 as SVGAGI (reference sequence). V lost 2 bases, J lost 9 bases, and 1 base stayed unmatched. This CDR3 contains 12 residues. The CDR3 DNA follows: TGTGCCAGCAGTTACGGGGAGGGTGAGCAGTTCTTC. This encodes CASSYGEGEQFF.